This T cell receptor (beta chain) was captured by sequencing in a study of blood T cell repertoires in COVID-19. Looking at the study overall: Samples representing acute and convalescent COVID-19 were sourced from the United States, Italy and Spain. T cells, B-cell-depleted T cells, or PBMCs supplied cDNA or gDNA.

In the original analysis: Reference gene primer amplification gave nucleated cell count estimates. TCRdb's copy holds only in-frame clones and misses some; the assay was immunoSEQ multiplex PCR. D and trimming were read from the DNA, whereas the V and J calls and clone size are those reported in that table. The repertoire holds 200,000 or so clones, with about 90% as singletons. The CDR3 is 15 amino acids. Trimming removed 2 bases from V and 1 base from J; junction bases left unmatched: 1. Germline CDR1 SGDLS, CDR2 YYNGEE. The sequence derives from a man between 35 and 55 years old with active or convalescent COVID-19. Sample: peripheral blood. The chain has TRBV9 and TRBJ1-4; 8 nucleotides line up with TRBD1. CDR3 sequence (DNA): TGTGCCAGCAGCGTGACAGGGGTAACTAATGAAAAACTGTTTTTT. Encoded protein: CASSVTGVTNEKLFF.